The clone carrying this T cell receptor (beta chain) was seen only a few times. Clones were read by immunoSEQ multiplex PCR, and TCRdb kept only the in-frame ones, dropping some. The data hold roughly 200,000 clones, with roughly four fifths observed a single time. With 1 base removed from V and 0 bases from J, the gap between germline ends came to 3 bases. The length of the CDR3 is 15 residues. Germline values: CDR1 KGHDR, CDR2 SFDVKD. The source of the sample is a study of blood T cell repertoires in COVID-19. The chain recombines TRBV24-1 with TRBJ2-6; D call uncertain. The sequence was obtained from a man aged 40-49 years who had recovered from COVID-19. The sequenced material came from PBMCs or T cells enriched from blood (not recorded which). The DNA of the CDR3 is TGTGCCACCAGTGATTTCTTCTCTGGGGCCAACGTCCTGACTTTC. The encoded protein is CATSDFFSGANVLTF.